This TCR beta chain was sequenced in a study of cytomegalovirus exposure and HLA in healthy donors. Broader study findings: From TCR beta sequences, most subjects' HLA-A and HLA-B alleles were reportedly predicted accurately.

CDR3 length: 14 amino acids. The V and J ends lost 6 bases and 3 bases respectively, with 13 bases between them. Germline CDR1 is SGHTA and CDR2 is FQGTGA. The PCR contained 60 Vbeta and 13 Jbeta primers. Method: immunoSEQ multiplex PCR; TCRdb's copy keeps in-frame clones and lacks some. The table lists roughly 180,000 clones, 80% of them singletons, with approximately 1.3% in the top ten. Regarding donors, all were healthy bone marrow donors. As for this clone: What it recognizes is unknown.

This receptor was taken from a man aged 30 to 45 in good health and CMV-seronegative. This sequence joins TRBV7-3 and TRBJ2-3; D is possibly TRBD2 (6 bases). Sample: PBMCs. CDR3 residues: CASSQLAGTDTQYF. CDR3 coding DNA: TGTGCCAGCAGTCAACTAGCCGGTACAGATACGCAGTATTTT.